Below, 25 T cell receptor beta chains from the same sample are listed, as sequenced in a study of blood T cell repertoires in COVID-19. TCRdb keeps only in-frame clones here, not all; method: immunoSEQ multiplex PCR. The data show some 140,000 clones, with 84% seen just once and 5.5% held by the top ten. Sequencing was carried out using PBMCs or T cells enriched from blood (not recorded which). The receptor source for this set is a man aged 35 to 55 with acute COVID-19.

V usage is TRBV29-1 and J usage is TRBJ1-3; D not resolved. CDR3 size: 13 residues. The V end was cut by 5 bases, the J end by 0 bases, with 8 bases between. Per germline, CDR1 SQVTM and CDR2 ANQGSEA. CDR3 coding DNA: TGCAGCGTTCCGGGGTTCTCTGGAAACACCATATATTTT. Its protein product is CSVPGFSGNTIYF.

The J gene is TRBJ2-1, the V gene TRBV11-2; TRBD2 might be the D (7 bases). The V and J ends lost 5 bases and 7 bases respectively, with 18 bases between them. CDR1 and CDR2 from the germline V gene are SGHAT and FQNNGV. This CDR3 contains 15 residues. CDR3 nucleotides: TGTGCCAGCAGCGCCCAACTGGGGGGGCGGAATGAGCAGTTCTTC. Protein sequence: CASSAQLGGRNEQFF.

J is TRBJ2-1 and V is TRBV3-1 (or the pseudogene TRBV3-2); TRBD1 matches 8 bases. This CDR3 comprises 14 residues. The germline V gene encodes CDR1 LGHDT and CDR2 YNNKEL (reference sequence). V dropped 5 bases and J dropped 5; count of bases not matched to a gene: 5. The CDR3 DNA reads as TGTGCCAGCAGCAAAAGGACAGGGAACAATGAGCAGTTCTTC. Its protein is CASSKRTGNNEQFF.

This clone has a handful of counts. This chain uses TRBV6-5 with TRBJ2-2; no clear D. Trimming removed 5 bases at V and 1 base at J, with 2 bases between. The length of the CDR3 is 12 residues. Germline V gene data show CDR1 as MNHEY and CDR2 as SVGAGI. Here the CDR3 DNA reads TGTGCCAGCAGTCGGAACACCGGGGAGCTGTTTTTT. This codes for CASSRNTGELFF.

The chain couples TRBV29-1 to TRBJ1-1; TRBD1 might be the D (5 bases). This CDR3 comprises 14 residues. CDR1 is SQVTM, CDR2 ANQGSEA, per germline. Trimming left V 7 bases short and J 4 bases short, with 19 bases between. CDR3 sequence (DNA): TGCAGCGGCGATCCCTCGGGGGGAAGCACTGAAGCTTTCTTT. Amino acid sequence: CSGDPSGGSTEAFF.

V and J are TRBV3-1 (or the pseudogene TRBV3-2) and TRBJ2-1, with TRBD2 identical over 11 bases. The CDR3 consists of 16 residues. V shed 4 bases, J shed 4 bases, and the junction held 6 bases outside the gene matches. Germline V gene sequence: CDR1 LGHDT, CDR2 YNNKEL (reference sequence). CDR3 sequence (DNA): TGTGCCAGCAGCCGGAAACTAGCGGGGGTTTACAATGAGCAGTTCTTC. It codes for CASSRKLAGVYNEQFF.

The V call is TRBV5-1, the J call TRBJ1-6; 7 bases agree with TRBD1. Germline values: CDR1 SGHRS, CDR2 YFSETQ. CDR3 length: 15 residues. The J segment lost 7 bases and the V segment lost 4 bases, leaving 8 bases of the junction unmatched. The CDR3 DNA reads as TGCGCCAGCAGCCTCCAGGGGGATAAGAATTCACCCCTCCACTTT. It translates to CASSLQGDKNSPLHF.

This chain links TRBV6-1 with TRBJ1-4; no reliable D call. The CDR3 extends over 14 amino acids. Trimming removed 0 bases from V and 7 bases from J, with 9 bases in between. Germline CDR1 MNHNS, CDR2 SASEGT. The CDR3, as DNA: TGTGCCAGCAGTGAAGCGATAGTAGTTGAAAAACTGTTTTTT. It encodes CASSEAIVVEKLFF.

V and J are TRBV6-6 and TRBJ1-6; 7 nucleotides agree with TRBD1. There are 15 residues in the CDR3. Unmatched junction bases numbered 9, after V lost 4 bases and J lost 9 bases. Germline V CDR1 and CDR2: MNHNY, SVGAGI (reference sequence). This chain's CDR3 is CASSSPTGTGSPLHF. The CDR3 DNA reads as TGTGCCAGCAGTTCGCCGACAGGGACGGGTTCACCCCTCCACTTT.

The chain recombines TRBV19 with TRBJ1-5, with D perhaps matching TRBD1 (5 bases). Trimming removed 3 bases at V and 1 base at J, with 10 bases between. Germline CDR1 LNHDA, CDR2 SQIVND (reference sequence). This CDR3 contains 15 residues. DNA of the CDR3: TGTGCCAGTAGTATGGGGGGGGTGAGCAATCAGCCCCAGCATTTT. Protein product: CASSMGGVSNQPQHF.

The chain has TRBV29-1 and TRBJ1-1, with D uncertain. V was trimmed by 5 bases and J by 3 bases, leaving 16 bases between them. Looked up from germline, CDR1 is SQVTM and CDR2 is ANQGSEA. This CDR3 has 14 residues. DNA of the CDR3: TGCAGCGTTAGCTACGGGGTCCCGGACACTGAAGCTTTCTTT. Encoded protein: CSVSYGVPDTEAFF.

The V and J genes are TRBV11-2 and TRBJ2-7; 8 nucleotides align to TRBD2. Per the germline V gene, CDR1 is SGHAT and CDR2 is FQNNGV. CDR3 size: 16 residues. Trimming at V came to 2 bases and at J to 0 bases, leaving 6 bases not matched to a gene. In nucleotides, the CDR3 is TGTGCCAGCAGCTTATTTCCGGGGGGGAACTCCTACGAGCAGTACTTC. Translated, it gives CASSLFPGGNSYEQYF.

The V gene is TRBV29-1, the J gene TRBJ2-7; 9 bases map to TRBD1. CDR3 size: 12 residues. Germline CDR1 reads SQVTM; CDR2 reads ANQGSEA. After removal of 7 bases from V and 4 bases from J, the junction contained 5 bases not matched to a gene. CDR3 nucleotide sequence: TGCAGCGCCGGGGACAGGGAATACGAGCAGTACTTC. It is translated as CSAGDREYEQYF.

This chain connects TRBV28 to TRBJ2-7; 11 positions agree with TRBD1. The CDR3 consists of 14 residues. The germline CDR1 and CDR2 sequences are MDHEN and SYDVKM. V lost 2 bases to trimming and J lost 7 bases; unmatched junction nucleotides: 4. Here the CDR3 DNA reads TGTGCCAGCAGTTTAGGGACAGGGGGGCGGGAGCAGTACTTC. It specifies CASSLGTGGREQYF.

This rearrangement joins TRBV9 to TRBJ1-1; tentative D call: TRBD1 (6 bases). V was pared by 5 bases and J by 3 bases, with 11 bases between. The V gene's germline CDR1 is SGDLS and CDR2 YYNGEE. The CDR3 length is 13 residues. CDR3: CASSTGPDTEAFF. The CDR3 DNA reads TGTGCCAGCAGTACAGGGCCGGACACTGAAGCTTTCTTT.

The rearrangement joins TRBV5-1 to TRBJ1-4; D call uncertain. The V gene's germline CDR1 is SGHRS and CDR2 YFSETQ. The CDR3 is 14 amino acids. The V gene lost 3 bases and the J gene lost 3 bases, with 9 bases spanning the gap. Written as DNA, the CDR3 is TGCGCCAGCAGCTCAACCTCGGCTAATGAAAAACTGTTTTTT. It translates to CASSSTSANEKLFF.

The CDR3 DNA sequence: TGCGCCAGCAGCCACCGAGGGGCAGGGGGCTATGGCTACACCTTC. Amino acid sequence: CASSHRGAGGYGYTF. This sequence joins TRBV4-3 and TRBJ1-2, with TRBD1 matching 7 bases. CDR3 length: 15 amino acids. The J segment lost 4 bases and the V segment lost 3 bases, leaving 8 bases of the junction unmatched. Germline-derived CDR1 and CDR2 are LGHNA and YSLEER.

The rearrangement joins TRBV2 to TRBJ2-7, with D tentatively TRBD1 (5 bases). This CDR3 region has 14 residues. The germline V and J ends were trimmed by 6 bases and 0 bases, with 12 bases remaining between them. Germline V lookup: CDR1 SNHLY, CDR2 FYNNEI. The CDR3 region has the DNA TGTGCCAGCAGACAGGTCTTTCCCTCCTACGAGCAGTACTTC. Amino acids: CASRQVFPSYEQYF.

The J gene is TRBJ2-7, the V gene TRBV28; 8 nucleotides match TRBD2. Germline V gene lookup returns CDR1 MDHEN and CDR2 SYDVKM. V lost 2 bases and J lost 3; bases outside the gene matches: 6. This CDR3 comprises 15 residues. The chain's CDR3 is CASSLRGGPDYEQYF. The CDR3 DNA sequence: TGTGCCAGCAGTTTACGGGGGGGGCCAGACTACGAGCAGTACTTC.

The table lists this clone with a count of one. DNA of the CDR3: TGTGCCAGCAACATGGGGGGGCAAGAGACCCAGTACTTC. Its protein product is CASNMGGQETQYF. The chain employs TRBV28 and TRBJ2-5, with TRBD2 matching 7 bases. The CDR3 loop spans 13 amino acids. Germline-derived CDR1 and CDR2 are MDHEN and SYDVKM. V shed 7 bases and J 2 bases; nucleotides not matched to a gene: 4. Using reference TRBV28 and TRBJ2-5 for the parts outside the CDR3, the full variable domain is DVKVTQSSRYLVKRTGEKVFLECVQDMDHENMFWYRQDPGLGLRLIYFSYDVKMKEKGDIPEGYSVSREKKERFSLILESASTNQTSMYLCASNMGGQETQYFGPGTRLLVL.

The CDR3 nucleotides are TGTGCCAGTAGCGGAGGTGACGGAAAACTGTTTTTT. It is translated as CASSGGDGKLFF. The rearrangement links TRBV19 to TRBJ1-4; D uncertain. Per the germline V gene, CDR1 is LNHDA and CDR2 is SQIVND (reference sequence). The CDR3 spans 12 residues. V lost 6 bases to trimming and J lost 10 bases, with 12 bases between them.

The chain couples TRBV4-3 to TRBJ1-1; D is unclear. This CDR3 contains 16 residues. CDR1 LGHNA and CDR2 YSLEER come from the germline V gene. The V and J ends lost 0 bases and 0 bases respectively, with 11 bases between them. DNA for the CDR3: TGCGCCAGCAGCCAAGATTTGGCAGGAATGAACACTGAAGCTTTCTTT. This gives the protein CASSQDLAGMNTEAFF.

J is TRBJ2-5 and V is TRBV6-5; 7 positions agree with TRBD2. This CDR3 has 15 residues. Trimming removed 7 bases from V and 1 base from J; junction bases left unmatched: 9. The V gene's germline CDR1 is MNHEY and CDR2 SVGAGI. The CDR3 nucleotides are TGTGCCAGCACCCCAACTGGGGGGGGCCAAGAGACCCAGTACTTC. Amino acids: CASTPTGGGQETQYF.

This chain joins TRBV2 and TRBJ2-7; 8 bases are a match to TRBD2. From germline, CDR1 is SNHLY and CDR2 FYNNEI. The junction had 8 bases not matched to a gene; V was cut back by 6 bases and J by 7 bases. CDR3 length: 13 residues. CDR3 region: CASRTSGGGEQYF. CDR3 bases: TGTGCCAGCAGAACTAGCGGAGGAGGGGAGCAGTACTTC.

The chain uses TRBV4-3 and TRBJ2-1; D is uncertain. The germline V and J ends were trimmed by 0 bases and 4 bases, with 10 bases remaining between them. This CDR3 is 15 amino acids long. Germline V gene sequence: CDR1 LGHNA, CDR2 YSLEER. DNA for the CDR3: TGCGCCAGCAGCCAAGATCTGGGCGATTACAATGAGCAGTTCTTC. Its translation is CASSQDLGDYNEQFF.